This passage covers 5 T cell receptor beta chains from one sample sequenced in a study of human T cells and chemical hapten exposure. Time point denoted: patch test 1, 2 weeks after DPC sensitization. The treatment denotes: therapeutic diphenylcyclopropenone sensitization with weekly scalp DPC. TCRdb recomputed calls from the RACE reads with MiXCR, one row per CDR3 protein. The sample yields roughly 180,000 distinct CDR3 sequences, 20% to 25% seen once. Material: whole blood, obtained in connection with sensitization to the hapten diphenylcyclopropenone (DPC). Receptor source: a woman in her 50s with alopecia areata. Some clones in this sample may be carry-over from other donors' samples.

The chain employs TRBV12-3 or TRBV12-4 and TRBJ2-1; D call uncertain. The V end lost 3 bases, the J end lost 6 bases, and 12 bases lay between the germline ends. This CDR3 contains 14 residues. The CDR3 nucleotides are TGTGCCAGCAGTTTCGACGTCCTGGGCAATGAGCAGTTCTTC. This codes for CASSFDVLGNEQFF.

This sequence joins TRBV5-1 and TRBJ1-1; D is unresolved. The ends were cut back, 5 bases at V and 1 base at J, with 12 bases in the middle. This CDR3 has 14 residues. Germline V gives CDR1 SGHRS, CDR2 YFSETQ. The CDR3 reads CASREGSSNTEAFF. CDR3 coding DNA: TGCGCCAGCAGGGAGGGCAGCTCGAACACTGAAGCTTTCTTT.

This clonotype has at least ten counts. This sequence joins TRBV18 and TRBJ1-1; a possible D gene is TRBD1 (6 bases). This CDR3 spans 14 amino acids. Trimming removed 6 bases at V and 6 bases at J, with 17 bases between. Germline V gives CDR1 KGHSH, CDR2 LQKENI. The CDR3 here is CASSWDKERAEAFF. CDR3 coding DNA: TGTGCCAGCTCCTGGGACAAGGAGAGGGCTGAAGCTTTCTTT.

This CDR3 is CASKSGGTVYEQYF. DNA for the CDR3: TGTGCCAGCAAATCGGGCGGGACAGTCTACGAGCAGTACTTC. The rearrangement links TRBV27 to TRBJ2-7; perhaps TRBD1 as D (7 bases). The CDR3 is 14 residues long. Germline V gives CDR1 MNHEY, CDR2 SMNVEV (reference sequence). V was shortened by 7 bases and J by 3 bases, with 16 bases between the two germline ends.

In this sample, this clonotype turned up a few times. The chain couples TRBV2 to TRBJ2-2, with 8 bases fitting TRBD2. The CDR3 contains 13 residues. Unmatched junction bases numbered 7, after V lost 9 bases and J lost 7 bases. The germline V gene encodes CDR1 SNHLY and CDR2 FYNNEI. DNA of the CDR3: TGTGCCAGTCGGACTAGCTTAATCGGGGAGCTGTTTTTT. Its protein is CASRTSLIGELFF.